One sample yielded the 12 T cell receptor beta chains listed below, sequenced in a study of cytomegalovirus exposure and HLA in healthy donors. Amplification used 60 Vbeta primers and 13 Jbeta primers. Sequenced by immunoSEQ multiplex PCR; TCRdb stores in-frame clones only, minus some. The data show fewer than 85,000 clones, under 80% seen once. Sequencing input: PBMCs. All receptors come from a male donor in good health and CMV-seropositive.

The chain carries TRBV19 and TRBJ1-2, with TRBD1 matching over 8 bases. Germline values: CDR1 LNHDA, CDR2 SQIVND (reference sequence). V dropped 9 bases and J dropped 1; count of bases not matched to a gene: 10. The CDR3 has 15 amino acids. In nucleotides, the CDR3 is TGTGCCAGCCGAAACAGGGGGATGGGTAACTATGGCTACACCTTC. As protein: CASRNRGMGNYGYTF.

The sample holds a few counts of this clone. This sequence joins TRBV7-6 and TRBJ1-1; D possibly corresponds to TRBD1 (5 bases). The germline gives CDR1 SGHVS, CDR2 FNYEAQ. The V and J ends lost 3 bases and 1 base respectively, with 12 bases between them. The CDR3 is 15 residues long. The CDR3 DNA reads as TGTGCCAGCAGCTTTGGGGCAACGAGGAACACTGAAGCTTTCTTT. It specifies CASSFGATRNTEAFF.

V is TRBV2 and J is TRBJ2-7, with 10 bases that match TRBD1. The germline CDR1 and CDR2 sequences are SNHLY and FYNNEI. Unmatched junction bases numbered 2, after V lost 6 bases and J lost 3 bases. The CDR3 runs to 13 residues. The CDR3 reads CASSGTGDYEQYF. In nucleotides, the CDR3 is TGTGCCAGCAGCGGGACAGGGGACTACGAGCAGTACTTC.

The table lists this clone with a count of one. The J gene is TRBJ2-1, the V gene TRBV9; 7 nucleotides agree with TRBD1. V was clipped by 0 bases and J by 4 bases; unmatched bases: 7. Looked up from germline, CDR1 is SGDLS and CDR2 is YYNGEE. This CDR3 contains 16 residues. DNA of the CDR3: TGTGCCAGCAGCGTAGATTCGGGACAGAAATACAATGAGCAGTTCTTC. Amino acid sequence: CASSVDSGQKYNEQFF.

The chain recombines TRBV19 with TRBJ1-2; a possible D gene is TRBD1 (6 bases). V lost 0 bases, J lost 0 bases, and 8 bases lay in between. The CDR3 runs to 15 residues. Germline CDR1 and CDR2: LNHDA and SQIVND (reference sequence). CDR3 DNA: TGTGCCAGTAGTATAGAGGGACACGCTAACTATGGCTACACCTTC. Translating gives CASSIEGHANYGYTF.

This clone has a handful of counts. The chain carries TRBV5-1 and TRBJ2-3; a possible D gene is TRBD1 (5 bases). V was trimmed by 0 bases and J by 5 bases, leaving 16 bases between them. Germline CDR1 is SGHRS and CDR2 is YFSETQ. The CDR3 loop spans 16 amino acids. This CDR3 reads CASSLVLKQEIDTQYF. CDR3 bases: TGCGCCAGCAGCTTGGTTCTGAAACAGGAGATAGATACGCAGTATTTT. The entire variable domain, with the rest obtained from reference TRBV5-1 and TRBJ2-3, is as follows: KAGVTQTPRYLIKTRGQQVTLSCSPISGHRSVSWYQQTPGQGLQFLFEYFSETQRNKGNFPGRFSGRQFSNSRSEMNVSTLELGDSALYLCASSLVLKQEIDTQYFGPGTRLTVL.

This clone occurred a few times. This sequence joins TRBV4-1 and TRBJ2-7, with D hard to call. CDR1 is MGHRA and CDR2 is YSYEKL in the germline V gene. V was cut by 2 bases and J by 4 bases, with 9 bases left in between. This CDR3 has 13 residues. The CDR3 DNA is TGCGCCAGCAGCCAATCCGGTCGGTACGAGCAGTACTTC. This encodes CASSQSGRYEQYF.

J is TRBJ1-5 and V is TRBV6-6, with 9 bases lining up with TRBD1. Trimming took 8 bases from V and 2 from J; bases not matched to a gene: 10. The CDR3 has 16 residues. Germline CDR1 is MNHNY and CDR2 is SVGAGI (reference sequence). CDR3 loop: CASAPGTGQRNQPQHF. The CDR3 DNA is TGTGCCAGCGCACCCGGGACAGGGCAACGCAATCAGCCCCAGCATTTT.

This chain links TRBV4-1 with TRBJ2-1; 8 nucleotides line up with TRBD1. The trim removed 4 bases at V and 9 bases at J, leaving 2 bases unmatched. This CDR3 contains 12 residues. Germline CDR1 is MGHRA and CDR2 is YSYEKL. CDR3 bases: TGCGCCAGCAGCCTGGACAGGGCTGAGCAGTTCTTC. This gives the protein CASSLDRAEQFF.

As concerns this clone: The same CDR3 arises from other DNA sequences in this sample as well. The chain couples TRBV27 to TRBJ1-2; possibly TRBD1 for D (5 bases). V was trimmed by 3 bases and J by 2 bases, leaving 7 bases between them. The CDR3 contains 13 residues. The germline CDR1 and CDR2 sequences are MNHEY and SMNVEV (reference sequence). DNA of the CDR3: TGTGCCAGCAGTTTCCGGGGGAACTATGGCTACACCTTC. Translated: CASSFRGNYGYTF.

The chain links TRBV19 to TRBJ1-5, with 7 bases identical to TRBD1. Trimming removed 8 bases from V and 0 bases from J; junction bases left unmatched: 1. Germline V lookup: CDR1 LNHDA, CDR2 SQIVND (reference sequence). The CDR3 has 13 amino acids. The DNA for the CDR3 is TGTGCCAGTGGGACAGCTAGCAATCAGCCCCAGCATTTT. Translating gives CASGTASNQPQHF.

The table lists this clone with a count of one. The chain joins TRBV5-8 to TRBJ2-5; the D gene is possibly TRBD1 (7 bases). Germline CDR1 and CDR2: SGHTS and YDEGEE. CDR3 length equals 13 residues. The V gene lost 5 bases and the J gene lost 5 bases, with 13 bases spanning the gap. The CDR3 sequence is CASRTPGGETQYF. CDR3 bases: TGTGCCAGCAGGACTCCAGGGGGGGAGACCCAGTACTTC.